This is a list of T cell receptor beta chains from one sample in a study of blood T cell repertoires in COVID-19. Profiling relied on immunoSEQ multiplex PCR, and the TCRdb table lists in-frame clones only, not all of them. This table holds 250,000 to 350,000 clones, roughly nine tenths found once. The sample was peripheral blood. These receptors were taken from a woman between 50 and 59 years old who had recovered from COVID-19. Each CDR3 is given with its conserved first and last residue. The order of the fields is clone size, V gene, D gene, J gene, CDR3 protein, CDR3 DNA. D genes are given only for firm matches. Part of the rows lack a size; the others show once, few, many or a class for expanded clones.

clone_size: .
v_call: TRBV19
d_call: TRBD1
j_call: TRBJ2-7
cdr3_aa: CASSIDRGWEQYF
cdr3_nt: TGTGCCAGTAGTATTGACAGGGGTTGGGAGCAGTACTTC

clone_size: once
v_call: TRBV5-5
d_call: .
j_call: TRBJ1-1
cdr3_aa: CASRGQGWGHTEAFF
cdr3_nt: TGTGCCAGCAGGGGGCAGGGATGGGGTCACACTGAAGCTTTCTTT

clone_size: .
v_call: TRBV9
d_call: .
j_call: TRBJ1-4
cdr3_aa: CASSYGRGNEKLFF
cdr3_nt: TGTGCCAGCAGCTACGGGAGGGGCAATGAAAAACTGTTTTTT

clone_size: .
v_call: TRBV7-2
d_call: TRBD1
j_call: TRBJ2-2
cdr3_aa: CASSLGARGGGTGELFF
cdr3_nt: TGTGCCAGCAGCTTAGGAGCCCGAGGGGGCGGGACCGGGGAGCTGTTTTTT

clone_size: .
v_call: TRBV27
d_call: .
j_call: TRBJ2-1
cdr3_aa: CASSTGNYNEQFF
cdr3_nt: TGTGCCAGCAGCACAGGGAACTACAATGAGCAGTTCTTC

clone_size: .
v_call: TRBV11-2
d_call: TRBD2
j_call: TRBJ2-1
cdr3_aa: CASSSHLRGGPRGQFF
cdr3_nt: TGTGCCAGCAGCTCCCATTTGCGGGGGGGCCCGAGGGGTCAGTTCTTC

clone_size: .
v_call: TRBV27
d_call: .
j_call: TRBJ2-7
cdr3_aa: CASRKTGEQYF
cdr3_nt: TGTGCCAGCAGAAAGACGGGCGAGCAGTACTTC

clone_size: many
v_call: TRBV7-2
d_call: TRBD1
j_call: TRBJ2-1
cdr3_aa: CASRPMTGSSYNEQFF
cdr3_nt: TGTGCCAGCAGACCTATGACAGGGTCCTCCTACAATGAGCAGTTCTTC

clone_size: .
v_call: TRBV29-1
d_call: TRBD1
j_call: TRBJ1-1
cdr3_aa: CSVEEGRGVAFF
cdr3_nt: TGCAGCGTTGAAGAAGGCAGGGGGGTGGCTTTCTTT

clone_size: .
v_call: TRBV27
d_call: .
j_call: TRBJ1-5
cdr3_aa: CASSSGTGYSNQPQHF
cdr3_nt: TGTGCCAGCAGTTCAGGGACTGGGTATAGCAATCAGCCCCAGCATTTT

clone_size: .
v_call: TRBV7-7
d_call: .
j_call: TRBJ2-2
cdr3_aa: CASSRDNTGELFF
cdr3_nt: TGTGCTAGCAGCCGAGATAACACCGGGGAGCTGTTTTTT

clone_size: .
v_call: TRBV10-3
d_call: TRBD1
j_call: TRBJ1-4
cdr3_aa: CAISELPPARTGGEKLFF
cdr3_nt: TGTGCCATCAGTGAGTTACCACCCGCCCGGACAGGCGGTGAAAAACTGTTTTTT

clone_size: once
v_call: TRBV7-2
d_call: TRBD2
j_call: TRBJ2-5
cdr3_aa: CASSPGTSGRGETQYF
cdr3_nt: TGTGCCAGCAGCCCCGGGACTAGCGGGAGAGGGGAGACCCAGTACTTC

clone_size: .
v_call: TRBV5-4
d_call: TRBD1
j_call: TRBJ2-1
cdr3_aa: CASSLDRGNEQFF
cdr3_nt: TGTGCCAGCAGCTTGGACAGGGGTAATGAGCAGTTCTTC

clone_size: .
v_call: TRBV5-6
d_call: .
j_call: TRBJ1-2
cdr3_aa: CASSFYAGVYGYTF
cdr3_nt: TGTGCCAGCAGCTTTTATGCGGGGGTCTATGGCTACACCTTC

clone_size: .
v_call: TRBV6-6
d_call: TRBD2
j_call: TRBJ2-1
cdr3_aa: CASSQPKGAGGSYNEQFF
cdr3_nt: TGTGCCAGCAGTCAACCCAAGGGAGCGGGGGGCTCCTACAATGAGCAGTTCTTC

clone_size: .
v_call: TRBV4-2
d_call: TRBD1
j_call: TRBJ2-7
cdr3_aa: CASSLIRWDRTSYEQYF
cdr3_nt: TGTGCCAGCAGCCTAATAAGGTGGGACAGAACCTCCTACGAGCAGTACTTC

clone_size: .
v_call: TRBV7-3
d_call: TRBD2
j_call: TRBJ2-3
cdr3_aa: CASSQAGGRDTQYF
cdr3_nt: TGTGCCAGCAGCCAAGCGGGGGGGAGGGATACGCAGTATTTT

clone_size: .
v_call: TRBV7-9
d_call: .
j_call: TRBJ2-7
cdr3_aa: CASTQTLDYYEQYF
cdr3_nt: TGTGCCAGCACCCAAACCCTTGACTACTACGAGCAGTACTTC

clone_size: .
v_call: TRBV5-1
d_call: .
j_call: TRBJ2-5
cdr3_aa: CASSFFRETQYF
cdr3_nt: TGCGCCAGCAGCTTCTTCAGAGAGACCCAGTACTTC

clone_size: .
v_call: TRBV2
d_call: .
j_call: TRBJ1-3
cdr3_aa: CASRRDGQGNTIYF
cdr3_nt: TGTGCCAGCAGGAGGGACGGTCAGGGGAACACCATATATTTT

clone_size: once
v_call: TRBV7-9
d_call: .
j_call: TRBJ2-7
cdr3_aa: CASSLGLGHSSEQYF
cdr3_nt: TGTGCCAGCAGCTTAGGGTTGGGACATTCTAGCGAGCAGTACTTC

clone_size: .
v_call: TRBV7-9
d_call: TRBD1
j_call: TRBJ2-1
cdr3_aa: CASSLGQGSYNEQFF
cdr3_nt: TGTGCCAGCAGCCTAGGACAGGGGTCGTACAATGAGCAGTTCTTC

clone_size: .
v_call: TRBV7-2
d_call: TRBD1
j_call: TRBJ1-1
cdr3_aa: CASSFTGGLNTEAFF
cdr3_nt: TGTGCCAGCAGCTTTACAGGGGGCTTGAACACTGAAGCTTTCTTT

clone_size: .
v_call: TRBV27
d_call: TRBD1
j_call: TRBJ2-6
cdr3_aa: CASRGRDREGTGANVLTF
cdr3_nt: TGTGCCAGCAGGGGGAGGGACAGGGAAGGGACTGGGGCCAACGTCCTGACTTTC

clone_size: once
v_call: TRBV28
d_call: .
j_call: TRBJ2-5
cdr3_aa: CASTLTGLNQETQYF
cdr3_nt: TGTGCCAGCACCCTGACAGGCCTTAATCAAGAGACCCAGTACTTC

clone_size: .
v_call: TRBV4-1
d_call: .
j_call: TRBJ1-1
cdr3_aa: CASSQVIYTEAFF
cdr3_nt: TGCGCCAGCAGCCAAGTTATATACACTGAAGCTTTCTTT

clone_size: .
v_call: TRBV4-2
d_call: TRBD2
j_call: TRBJ2-1
cdr3_aa: CASSRSGTSGRERNEQFF
cdr3_nt: TGTGCCAGCAGCCGCTCTGGGACTAGCGGGAGGGAGAGGAATGAGCAGTTCTTC

clone_size: .
v_call: TRBV18
d_call: .
j_call: TRBJ1-4
cdr3_aa: CASSPQAQGEKLFF
cdr3_nt: TGTGCCAGCTCACCACAGGCCCAGGGGGAAAAACTGTTTTTT

clone_size: .
v_call: TRBV7-2
d_call: TRBD2
j_call: TRBJ2-1
cdr3_aa: CASSSLAGGPNEQFF
cdr3_nt: TGTGCCAGCAGCTCTCTAGCGGGAGGGCCGAATGAGCAGTTCTTC

clone_size: .
v_call: TRBV28
d_call: TRBD2
j_call: TRBJ2-5
cdr3_aa: CASKRPLAGGPGQETQYF
cdr3_nt: TGTGCCAGCAAACGACCTCTAGCGGGAGGGCCGGGGCAAGAGACCCAGTACTTC

clone_size: .
v_call: TRBV4-3
d_call: TRBD2
j_call: TRBJ2-7
cdr3_aa: CASSQEEREAYEQYF
cdr3_nt: TGCGCCAGCAGCCAAGAGGAGCGGGAGGCTTACGAGCAGTACTTC

clone_size: .
v_call: TRBV27
d_call: .
j_call: TRBJ2-5
cdr3_aa: CASSLAGAGEETQYF
cdr3_nt: TGTGCCAGCAGTTTAGCAGGGGCTGGGGAAGAGACCCAGTACTTC

clone_size: .
v_call: TRBV7-2
d_call: TRBD2
j_call: TRBJ2-7
cdr3_aa: CASSLGPSGSAHEQYF
cdr3_nt: TGTGCCAGCAGCTTAGGGCCTAGCGGGAGTGCCCACGAGCAGTACTTC

clone_size: .
v_call: TRBV6-4
d_call: .
j_call: TRBJ1-2
cdr3_aa: CASRGLYGYTF
cdr3_nt: TGTGCCAGCAGGGGCCTCTATGGCTACACCTTC

clone_size: once
v_call: TRBV3-1/TRBV3-2
d_call: .
j_call: TRBJ2-2
cdr3_aa: CASSQVRVGELFF
cdr3_nt: TGTGCCAGCAGCCAAGTGAGGGTGGGGGAGCTGTTTTTT

clone_size: .
v_call: TRBV7-3
d_call: TRBD2
j_call: TRBJ2-2
cdr3_aa: CASSSSGGNTGELFF
cdr3_nt: TGTGCCAGCAGCTCTAGCGGGGGGAACACCGGGGAGCTGTTTTTT

clone_size: .
v_call: TRBV29-1
d_call: .
j_call: TRBJ2-3
cdr3_aa: CSVGPRDTHTDTQYF
cdr3_nt: TGCAGCGTTGGACCCCGAGACACTCACACAGATACGCAGTATTTT